This entry is about one T cell receptor beta chain. Generated by immunoSEQ multiplex PCR, the TCRdb table keeps only in-frame clones and is missing some. Among about 200,000 clones listed, more than 85% were seen once. Germline CDR1 is MNHEY and CDR2 is SMNVEV (reference sequence). This CDR3 region has 17 residues. With 6 bases removed from V and 0 bases from J, the gap between germline ends came to 17 bases. The data were obtained in a study of blood T cell repertoires in COVID-19. Study-wide background: Donors in the United States, Italy and Spain gave samples during acute or convalescent COVID-19. Nucleic acid was either cDNA or gDNA, and it came from T cells, B-cell-depleted T cells, or PBMCs.

V is TRBV27 and J is TRBJ2-2, with TRBD1 as a possible D gene (7 bases). The TCR was taken from a woman aged 45-65 years with COVID-19, enrolled during active disease. The sequencing input was peripheral blood. CDR3 protein: CASRYNRGLSNTGELFF. CDR3 sequence (DNA): TGTGCCAGCAGATACAACAGGGGACTCTCGAACACCGGGGAGCTGTTTTTT.